This T cell receptor (beta chain) was recorded in a study of sequential checkpoint blockade in melanoma. The V gene's germline CDR1 is MNHNS and CDR2 SASEGT. The CDR3 is 18 residues long. The V gene lost 1 base and the J gene lost 0 bases, with 16 bases spanning the gap. This clone has more than one count but fewer than ten. The read ends 1 residue early relative to the CDR3; the germline J gene fills the gap. The protocol was immunoSEQ multiplex PCR, while the TCRdb copy is restricted to in-frame clones and leaves out a portion. Found here are under 4,500 clones, 20% to 25% of them singletons; the top ten hold approximately 7.7%. Treatment in this sample: randomized to nivolumab then ipilimumab (arm A) or the reverse (arm B). No patient had prior DNA-damaging chemotherapy.

The sequence was collected from a human donor with melanoma. The chain links TRBV6-1 to TRBJ1-5; D is uncertain. The sequencing used tumor tissue (inferred from file names), collected from a patient given nivolumab and ipilimumab in sequence. CDR3 residues: CASSEGLRGFYSNQPQHF. The covered CDR3 bases are TGTGCCAGCAGTGAAGGCCTACGAGGCTTCTATAGCAATCAGCCCCAGCAT.